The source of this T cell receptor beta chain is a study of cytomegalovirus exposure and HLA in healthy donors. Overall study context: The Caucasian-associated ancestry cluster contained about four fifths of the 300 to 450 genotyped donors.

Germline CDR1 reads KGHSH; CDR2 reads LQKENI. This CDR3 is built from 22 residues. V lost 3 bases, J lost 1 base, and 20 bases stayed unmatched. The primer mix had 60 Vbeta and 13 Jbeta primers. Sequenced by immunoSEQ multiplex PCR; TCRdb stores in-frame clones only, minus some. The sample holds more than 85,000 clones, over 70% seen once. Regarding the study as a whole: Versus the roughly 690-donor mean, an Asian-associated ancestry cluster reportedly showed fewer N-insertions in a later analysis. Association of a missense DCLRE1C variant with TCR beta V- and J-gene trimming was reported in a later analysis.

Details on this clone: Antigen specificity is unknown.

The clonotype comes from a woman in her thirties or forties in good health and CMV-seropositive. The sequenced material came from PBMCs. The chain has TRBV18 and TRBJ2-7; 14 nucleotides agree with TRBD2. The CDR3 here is CASSPRLSPGTSGSILSYEQYF. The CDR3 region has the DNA TGTGCCAGCTCACCCCGCCTAAGTCCCGGGACTAGCGGGAGTATCTTATCCTACGAGCAGTACTTC.